One sample yielded the 18 T cell receptor beta chains listed below, sequenced in a study of human T cells and chemical hapten exposure. Time point given: patch test 2, 6 weeks after DPC sensitization. Treatment denoted: therapeutic diphenylcyclopropenone sensitization with weekly scalp DPC. TCRdb recomputed calls from the RACE reads with MiXCR, one row per CDR3 protein. The profile shows some 79,000 distinct CDR3 sequences, under 11% of them singletons. Sequenced here: whole blood, sampled in connection with sensitization to the hapten diphenylcyclopropenone (DPC). These receptors all come from a woman in her forties or fifties with alopecia areata. Some clones in this sample may be carry-over from other donors' samples.

This clonotype came up a few times. The CDR3 coding sequence is TGCGCCAGCAGCTTGATTGAAACAGGGGGGAGTGAAAAACTGTTTTTT. As protein: CASSLIETGGSEKLFF. V gene TRBV5-1 combines with J gene TRBJ1-4, with TRBD1 identical over 8 bases. CDR1 and CDR2 from the germline V gene are SGHRS and YFSETQ. This CDR3 has 16 residues. Trimming cost V 1 base and J 7 bases; bases outside gene matches: 9.

This clonotype was detected many times. The chain has TRBV7-9 and TRBJ2-7; maybe TRBD2 (7 bases). V was trimmed by 5 bases and J by 2 bases, leaving 19 bases between them. The CDR3 runs 16 residues. Germline-derived CDR1 and CDR2 are SEHNR and FQNEAQ (reference sequence). In DNA, the CDR3 is TGTGCCAGCAGCCTCGGGGTGGCGGGGGCGGCCTACGAGCAGTACTTC. This encodes CASSLGVAGAAYEQYF.

V is TRBV18 and J is TRBJ1-6; a possible D gene is TRBD1 (5 bases). CDR3 length: 15 amino acids. V was cut by 4 bases and J by 6 bases, with 13 bases left in between. Germline values: CDR1 KGHSH, CDR2 LQKENI. As DNA, the CDR3 is TGTGCCAGCTCACTGCGGGGCAATTCTAATTCACCCCTCCACTTT. Protein product: CASSLRGNSNSPLHF.

This clonotype was detected many times. The V and J genes are TRBV20-1 and TRBJ2-7; 9 bases match TRBD2. In germline, CDR1 is DFQATT, CDR2 SNEGSKA (reference sequence). This CDR3 has 15 residues. Trimming removed 4 bases from V and 3 bases from J; junction bases left unmatched: 10. CDR3 coding DNA: TGCAGTGCTAAAAAGGCGGGAGGGCCGGGCTACGAGCAGTACTTC. It specifies CSAKKAGGPGYEQYF.

The chain uses TRBV15 and TRBJ2-7; TRBD1 agrees at 8 bases. Trimming cost V 3 bases and J 4 bases; bases outside gene matches: 5. The CDR3 covers 14 residues. Germline V CDR1 and CDR2: LNHNV, YYDKDF (reference sequence). This CDR3 is CATSRGQVGYEQYF. The DNA of the CDR3 is TGTGCCACCAGCAGGGGACAGGTGGGTTACGAGCAGTACTTC.

This clonotype occurred many times. V usage is TRBV29-1 and J usage is TRBJ2-3; TRBD1 matches at 10 bases. CDR1 is SQVTM and CDR2 is ANQGSEA in the germline V gene. The CDR3 consists of 15 residues. CDR3 in DNA: TGCAGTGAGGGGTCGGGGACAGGGGCGGCAGATACGCAGTATTTT. It translates to CSEGSGTGAADTQYF.

Many counts were recorded for this clonotype. The J gene is TRBJ1-1, the V gene TRBV29-1; 7 bases line up with TRBD1. Losses at the gene ends were 7 bases for V and 5 bases for J; bases not matched to a gene: 10. The CDR3 has 13 amino acids. CDR1 SQVTM and CDR2 ANQGSEA come from the germline V gene. This chain's CDR3 is CSATTGRGTEAFF. CDR3 nucleotide sequence: TGCAGCGCAACGACAGGGCGAGGGACTGAAGCTTTCTTT. Looking up the rest from reference TRBV29-1 and TRBJ1-1 gives the full variable domain: SAVISQKPSRDICQRGTSLTIQCQVDSQVTMMFWYRQQPGQSLTLIATANQGSEATYESGFVIDKFPISRPNLTFSTLTVSNMSPEDSSIYLCSATTGRGTEAFFGQGTRLTVV.

This clonotype was seen a handful of times. The J gene is TRBJ1-2, the V gene TRBV29-1; perhaps TRBD1 as D (5 bases). Germline CDR1 and CDR2: SQVTM and ANQGSEA. The CDR3 length is 14 residues. Between the trimmed V and J ends, which lost 3 bases and 2 bases, there was a span of 13 bases. CDR3 sequence (DNA): TGCAGCGTTGACCAGGGTTCGTCGAACTATGGCTACACCTTC. Translation gives CSVDQGSSNYGYTF.

This clonotype was recorded once. V usage is TRBV19 and J usage is TRBJ2-7; D ambiguous. The CDR3 covers 14 residues. CDR1 and CDR2 (germline): LNHDA, SQIVND (reference sequence). The germline V and J ends were trimmed by 5 bases and 0 bases, with 11 bases remaining between them. CDR3 sequence (DNA): TGTGCCAGTAGTGCACCCGGGCTCTCCTACGAGCAGTACTTC. This sequence encodes CASSAPGLSYEQYF.

CDR3 region: CSAHQLGQGSNQPQHF. The CDR3 bases are TGCAGTGCTCACCAGTTGGGGCAGGGAAGCAATCAGCCCCAGCATTTT. The chain is built from TRBV20-1 and TRBJ1-5; the D gene is possibly TRBD1 (5 bases). This CDR3 is 16 amino acids long. CDR1 is DFQATT, CDR2 SNEGSKA, per germline (reference sequence). V was pared by 5 bases and J by 1 base, with 18 bases between.

This clonotype was seen at least ten times. The junction differs from germline at one of its ends, possibly a read error. This chain uses TRBV28 with TRBJ2-7, with D perhaps TRBD1 (6 bases). CDR1 and CDR2 (germline): MDHEN, SYDVKM. The CDR3 spans 16 residues. The CDR3: CASLYLRAGASSEQYF. CDR3 nucleotides: TGTGCCAGCCTTTATCTCCGTGCAGGGGCCTCCTCCGAGCAGTACTTC.

The chain uses TRBV28 and TRBJ2-7; 8 bases are shared with TRBD1. Germline V gene lookup returns CDR1 MDHEN and CDR2 SYDVKM. After removal of 7 bases from V and 12 bases from J, the junction contained 17 bases not matched to a gene. The CDR3 has 14 amino acids. For the CDR3, the DNA is TGTGCCAGCATGTCCGGGACAGGACACCCGGCACCGTACTTC. Translating it yields CASMSGTGHPAPYF.

In this sample, this clonotype turned up a few times. This sequence joins TRBV10-1 and TRBJ2-7; D is perhaps TRBD2 (6 bases). The CDR3 spans 15 residues. Germline values: CDR1 WNHNN, CDR2 SYGVQD (reference sequence). V was clipped by 4 bases and J by 3 bases, with 16 bases between them. CDR3: CASSVGEVDIYEQYF. CDR3 nucleotides: TGCGCCAGCAGTGTCGGGGAGGTAGACATCTACGAGCAGTACTTC.

This chain uses TRBV27 with TRBJ2-1; tentative D call: TRBD2 (6 bases). The V end was cut by 2 bases, the J end by 7 bases, with 9 bases between. The CDR3 has 13 amino acids. Germline V lookup: CDR1 MNHEY, CDR2 SMNVEV (reference sequence). The CDR3 nucleotides read TGTGCCAGCAGTTTACCAGGGACTAATGAGCAGTTCTTC. Protein sequence: CASSLPGTNEQFF.

This clonotype was seen at least ten times. At one boundary the junction diverges from the germline segment, which might be a read error. This chain connects TRBV7-6 to TRBJ2-1, with 15 bases that match TRBD2. The CDR3 is 15 amino acids. Germline V gene data show CDR1 as SGHVS and CDR2 as FNYEAQ. The CDR3 sequence: CASSFGTSGRNAQFF. The CDR3 DNA is TGTGCCAGCAGCTTTGGGACTAGCGGGAGGAATGCGCAGTTCTTC.

The sample holds many counts of this clonotype. The chain is built from TRBV4-2 and TRBJ2-1, with 9 bases that match TRBD2. The junction had 12 bases not matched to a gene; V was cut back by 4 bases and J by 2 bases. CDR3 length equals 18 residues. In germline, CDR1 is LGHNA, CDR2 YNFKEQ. DNA for the CDR3: TGTGCCAGCAGCCCCGAAACATTAGCGGGAGTAACCTACAATGAGCAGTTCTTC. Translated, it gives CASSPETLAGVTYNEQFF.

This clonotype was detected many times. V usage is TRBV7-9 and J usage is TRBJ2-7; 10 bases fit TRBD1. In germline, CDR1 is SEHNR, CDR2 FQNEAQ (reference sequence). CDR3 length: 16 amino acids. V gave up 5 bases and J gave up 2 bases; unmatched junction bases: 9. The DNA for the CDR3 is TGTGCCAGCAGCCACCCGGGACAGGGGAGTACCTACGAGCAGTACTTC. Its translation is CASSHPGQGSTYEQYF.

This clonotype occurred many times. V and J are TRBV20-1 and TRBJ2-7; tentatively, D is TRBD1 (6 bases). Germline V lookup: CDR1 DFQATT, CDR2 SNEGSKA (reference sequence). The CDR3 runs to 14 residues. Trimming pared 0 bases from V and 2 bases from J, leaving 11 bases between. CDR3 sequence reads: CSARDQDSAYEQYF. CDR3 sequence (DNA): TGCAGTGCTAGAGACCAGGACAGCGCCTACGAGCAGTACTTC.